The present TCR beta chain was sequenced within a study of persistence of HIV-infected CD4 T cells. Background on the study: Donors had been on suppressive ART for a median of roughly 8 years.

This CDR3 is built from 14 residues. CDR1 and CDR2 from the germline V gene are SNHLY and FYNNEI. Trimming removed 6 bases from V and 6 bases from J; junction bases left unmatched: 8. This clone was observed a few times. What it binds is not known. Cells were stimulated with CMV-infected fibroblast lysates at approximately 10 ug/mL. CD40L/CD69 double-negative CD45RO-high memory CD4+ T cells were collected. The immunoSEQ assay was version 4, run in survey mode. The assay was immunoSEQ multiplex PCR, and TCRdb's table has in-frame clones only and misses some. The sample records 25,000 to 30,000 clones, approximately 82% being singletons. The study, taken as a whole, reports: Compared with CD3/CD28-stimulated cells, CMV- and Gag-responding cells showed lower TCRbeta richness.

This clonotype was sampled from an adult man with HIV who was CMV-seropositive. The chain links TRBV2 to TRBJ1-2, with TRBD1 matching 9 bases. This specimen was CD4+ T cells sorted from PBMCs after roughly 17-hour stimulation, taken from a patient who received antiretroviral therapy. For the CDR3, the DNA is TGTGCCAGCAGCCACGGGACAGGGTTCAATGGCTACACCTTC. Translation gives CASSHGTGFNGYTF.